This TCR beta chain originates from a study of T cell responses to AZD1222 COVID-19 vaccine. Method: immunoSEQ multiplex PCR; TCRdb's copy keeps in-frame clones and lacks some. The sample lists over 85,000 clones; approximately 94% were seen once. This CDR3 is built from 13 residues. V lost 4 bases and J 7 bases, leaving 11 bases between the germline ends. The germline V gene encodes CDR1 MNHNY and CDR2 SVGAGI (reference sequence). The TCR comes from an adult who received the AZD1222 COVID-19 vaccine. This chain links TRBV6-6 with TRBJ2-1; the D is unclear. The material sequenced was peripheral blood, taken 28 days after the second AZD1222 dose. CDR3: CASSLALRNEQFF. In DNA form, the CDR3 reads TGTGCCAGCAGTTTGGCGCTAAGGAATGAGCAGTTCTTC.